The 4 T cell receptor beta chains below all came from one sample that was sequenced in a study of graft-versus-host responses after intestinal transplantation. Sequencing used immunoSEQ multiplex PCR; TCRdb keeps in-frame clones, though not all of them. The sample contains around 5,200 clones, 69% of which appear only once. Graft samples were processed, releasing intraepithelial and lamina propria lymphocytes. Source: ileum tissue, taken around 320 days after intestinal transplant. The receptors were sampled from a human patient who received an intestinal transplant, so some T cells may come from the graft donor.

In this sample, this clone is medium-sized. The V gene is TRBV10-3, the J gene TRBJ2-5; D remains ambiguous. The CDR3 consists of 15 residues. CDR1 is ENHRY, CDR2 SYGVKD, per germline. V gave up 0 bases and J gave up 2 bases, with 10 bases separating them. The chain's CDR3 is CAISESSAEQETQYF. The CDR3, as DNA: TGTGCCATCAGTGAGTCAAGCGCCGAACAAGAGACCCAGTACTTC.

This chain joins TRBV6-1 and TRBJ1-5; a weak D match, TRBD1 (6 bases). Germline loops: CDR1 MNHNS, CDR2 SASEGT. Trimming took off 6 bases at V and 3 bases at J, with 12 bases between the two ends. The CDR3 spans 14 residues. The CDR3 region is CASRGGQHNQPQHF. For the CDR3, the DNA is TGTGCCAGCAGGGGCGGACAGCACAATCAGCCCCAGCATTTT.

To note about this clone: This likely comes from a read error, as the CDR3 has no conserved phenylalanine or tryptophan at its end. Because the CDR3's place on the DNA is in doubt, the DNA is left out and the CDR3 is given as listed by TCRdb. The CDR3 region is CASSLGWGRALTG. This chain uses TRBV7-2 with TRBJ1-2; TRBD1, the table's D call, lacks a check against the DNA. The CDR3 has 13 residues if both end residues are counted. Looked up from germline, CDR1 is SGHTA and CDR2 is FQGNSA.

This clone was detected a few times. This rearrangement joins TRBV18 to TRBJ1-4; D may be TRBD1 (6 bases). Germline CDR1 KGHSH, CDR2 LQKENI. This CDR3 region has 13 residues. The V end lost 6 bases, the J end lost 8 bases, and 13 bases lay between the germline ends. The CDR3 spells CASSLDRKEKLFF. CDR3 nucleotide sequence: TGTGCCAGCTCCCTCGACAGGAAGGAAAAACTGTTTTTT.